The source of this T cell receptor (beta chain) is a study of T cell responses to AZD1222 COVID-19 vaccine. TCRdb keeps only in-frame clones here, not all; method: immunoSEQ multiplex PCR. Of 120,000 or so clones listed, 92% were seen once; the top ten hold 1.1%. This CDR3 region has 16 residues. The ends were cut back, 2 bases at V and 4 bases at J, with 19 bases in the middle. CDR1 SGHRS and CDR2 YFSETQ come from the germline V gene. This chain uses TRBV5-1 with TRBJ2-7, with D possibly matching TRBD1 (5 bases). This sequence originates from an adult in good health. This specimen consisted of peripheral blood, obtained on day 0 of AZD1222 vaccination. CDR3 protein: CASSLRGHGPGYEQYF. CDR3 sequence (DNA): TGCGCCAGCAGCTTAAGGGGCCATGGGCCGGGTTACGAGCAGTACTTC.